Presented here are 21 T cell receptor beta chains from one specimen sequenced in a study of CD8 T cells in ankylosing spondylitis. A single record per CDR3 protein comes from TCRdb applying MiXCR to the 5' RACE reads. The sample yields roughly 250,000 distinct CDR3 sequences, roughly a tenth seen once. The sequencing input was blood, either unsorted or a sorted T cell fraction (not recorded which). Receptor source: a male donor with ankylosing spondylitis or in good health (not recorded which).

At least ten counts were recorded for this clonotype. The chain employs TRBV20-1 and TRBJ1-2; D gene uncertain. This CDR3 spans 12 amino acids. CDR1 and CDR2 from the germline V gene are DFQATT and SNEGSKA (reference sequence). Trimming took off 1 base at V and 5 bases at J, with 8 bases between the two ends. The CDR3 sequence: CSARGAGYGYTF. The CDR3, as DNA: TGCAGTGCTAGAGGGGCGGGTTATGGCTACACCTTC.

This clonotype has a count of ten or more. V is TRBV5-1 and J is TRBJ2-1; the D gene is possibly TRBD1 (5 bases). The V end was cut by 0 bases, the J end by 5 bases, with 6 bases between. Germline V gene sequence: CDR1 SGHRS, CDR2 YFSETQ. The CDR3 length is 13 residues. The CDR3 DNA reads as TGCGCCAGCAGCTTGGGACAGCACAATGAGCAGTTCTTC. Translation gives CASSLGQHNEQFF.

This clonotype was observed many times. The rearrangement joins TRBV7-2 to TRBJ1-5; 9 nucleotides align to TRBD1. This CDR3 is 14 amino acids long. Germline-derived CDR1 and CDR2 are SGHTA and FQGNSA. The junction had 5 bases not matched to a gene; V was cut back by 5 bases and J by 6 bases. CDR3 DNA: TGTGCCAGCAGCCCCACAGGGGGCTTTCAGCCCCAGCATTTT. It yields the protein CASSPTGGFQPQHF.

On this clonotype itself: One base away lies a much larger clone, so this may be a sequencing read error. V usage is TRBV7-9 and J usage is TRBJ1-1; 8 bases fit TRBD1. The CDR3 runs to 13 residues. Per the germline V gene, CDR1 is SEHNR and CDR2 is FQNEAQ (reference sequence). CDR3 DNA sequence: TGTGCCAGCAGCTTCCAGGGGGCCACTGTAGCTTTCTTT. It yields the protein CASSFQGATVAFF.

This clonotype came up a few times. V is TRBV2 and J is TRBJ1-5; weak D call: TRBD1 (6 bases). CDR3 length: 15 residues. Germline CDR1 reads SNHLY; CDR2 reads FYNNEI. Trimming cost V 6 bases and J 3 bases, with 15 bases left between them. CDR3 amino acids: CASRMDRQANQPQHF. CDR3 in DNA: TGTGCCAGCAGAATGGACAGACAGGCCAATCAGCCCCAGCATTTT.

This clonotype came up many times. The rearrangement links TRBV5-1 to TRBJ1-6; D gene unclear. The CDR3 totals 12 residues. The germline V and J ends were trimmed by 4 bases and 14 bases, with 13 bases remaining between them. CDR1 SGHRS and CDR2 YFSETQ come from the germline V gene. CDR3 residues: CASSPDFAALHF. As DNA, the CDR3 is TGCGCCAGCAGCCCGGACTTTGCGGCCCTCCACTTT. Variable domain in full (rest from reference TRBV5-1 and TRBJ1-6): KAGVTQTPRYLIKTRGQQVTLSCSPISGHRSVSWYQQTPGQGLQFLFEYFSETQRNKGNFPGRFSGRQFSNSRSEMNVSTLELGDSALYLCASSPDFAALHFGNGTRLTVT.

This clonotype was seen a handful of times. The chain joins TRBV5-1 to TRBJ1-1, with TRBD1 identical over 7 bases. The length of the CDR3 is 16 residues. From germline, CDR1 is SGHRS and CDR2 YFSETQ. V lost 7 bases, J lost 6 bases, and 18 bases stayed unmatched. CDR3 protein: CASGGDREIGFSEAFF. The DNA of the CDR3 is TGCGCCAGCGGGGGCGACAGGGAAATTGGTTTTTCTGAAGCTTTCTTT.

The chain is built from TRBV30 and TRBJ2-1, with 8 bases fitting TRBD2. With V trimmed by 3 bases and J by 9 bases, 10 bases remained unmatched. Germline V gene sequence: CDR1 GTSNPN, CDR2 SVGIG (reference sequence). This CDR3 contains 14 residues. This CDR3 reads CAWRKAGVVGEQFF. In DNA form, the CDR3 reads TGTGCCTGGAGAAAAGCGGGAGTGGTGGGTGAGCAGTTCTTC.

In this sample, this clonotype turned up many times. The genes are TRBV5-6 and TRBJ2-2; tentative D call: TRBD2 (6 bases). Germline V gene lookup returns CDR1 SGHDT and CDR2 YYEEEE. Trimming stripped 2 bases from V and 3 bases from J, with 11 bases between. This CDR3 has 15 amino acids. CDR3: CASSFRREHTGELFF. DNA for the CDR3: TGTGCCAGCAGCTTTCGACGGGAGCACACCGGGGAGCTGTTTTTT.

This clonotype was counted between two and nine times. The V gene is TRBV27, the J gene TRBJ2-3; D is unresolved. The CDR3 extends over 14 amino acids. Trimming removed 3 bases from V and 4 bases from J, with 11 bases in between. CDR1 MNHEY and CDR2 SMNVEV come from the germline V gene (reference sequence). CDR3 bases: TGTGCCAGCAGTTTTAGTAAGGGCTCAGATACGCAGTATTTT. Protein sequence: CASSFSKGSDTQYF.

This clonotype has ten or more counts. The rearrangement joins TRBV29-1 to TRBJ2-5; D ambiguous. Trimming pared 3 bases from V and 5 bases from J, leaving 10 bases between. Germline V CDR1 and CDR2: SQVTM, ANQGSEA. CDR3 size: 12 residues. CDR3 in DNA: TGCAGCGTTGATCACAGCTGGGAGACCCAGTACTTC. It specifies CSVDHSWETQYF.

The table lists this clonotype with many counts. This chain links TRBV6-6 with TRBJ2-5; D perhaps matches TRBD2 (5 bases). This CDR3 contains 12 residues. V shed 6 bases and J shed 2 bases, with 7 bases lying between them. Germline V gives CDR1 MNHNY, CDR2 SVGAGI (reference sequence). CDR3 bases: TGTGCCAGCAGGACTACTCAAGAGACCCAGTACTTC. Translation gives CASRTTQETQYF.

Many counts were recorded for this clonotype. The gene calls are TRBV27 and TRBJ1-1; a weak D match, TRBD1 (5 bases). Trimming cost V 5 bases and J 6 bases, with 13 bases left between them. The CDR3 runs to 13 residues. Germline values: CDR1 MNHEY, CDR2 SMNVEV (reference sequence). Written as DNA, the CDR3 is TGTGCCAGCAGTAAAGGGGTTGCTTCTGAAGCTTTCTTT. Its protein is CASSKGVASEAFF.

In this sample, this clonotype turned up many times. The chain has TRBV29-1 and TRBJ1-2; D is perhaps TRBD1 (6 bases). The V end lost 2 bases, the J end lost 3 bases, and 16 bases lay between the germline ends. This CDR3 has 15 residues. Germline CDR1 SQVTM, CDR2 ANQGSEA. In nucleotides, the CDR3 is TGCAGCGTTGAAAAACTGGGCAGGGGATACTATGGCTACACCTTC. This encodes CSVEKLGRGYYGYTF.

On this clonotype itself: Mismatch with germline at one junction end may stem from a read error. The rearrangement links TRBV6-2 or TRBV6-3 to TRBJ2-1; D possibly corresponds to TRBD2 (5 bases). The germline V gene encodes CDR1 MNHEY and CDR2 SVGEGT. This CDR3 comprises 15 residues. In DNA form, the CDR3 reads TGTGTCAGCAGACTGACTGGGAGCTCCTACAATGAGCAGTTCTTC. Translated, it gives CVSRLTGSSYNEQFF.

The V gene is TRBV7-9, the J gene TRBJ2-5; D not certain. V dropped 2 bases and J dropped 1 base, with 8 bases sitting between them. This CDR3 is built from 14 residues. Germline V gives CDR1 SEHNR, CDR2 FQNEAQ (reference sequence). The chain's CDR3 is CASSLRDGQETQYF. In nucleotides, the CDR3 is TGTGCCAGCAGCTTACGTGACGGCCAAGAGACCCAGTACTTC.

This clonotype was counted at least ten times. The V gene is TRBV4-1, the J gene TRBJ2-1; 9 nucleotides align to TRBD2. This CDR3 is 14 amino acids long. V gave up 0 bases and J gave up 13 bases; unmatched junction bases: 7. CDR1 is MGHRA and CDR2 is YSYEKL in the germline V gene. The CDR3 loop reads CASSQDLGTSYQFF. Written as DNA, the CDR3 is TGCGCCAGCAGCCAAGATTTAGGGACTAGCTATCAGTTCTTC.

The chain joins TRBV4-2 to TRBJ2-1; tentative D call: TRBD2 (5 bases). Deletions cut 8 bases from V and 7 bases from J, with 15 bases between. Germline V gene data show CDR1 as LGHNA and CDR2 as YNFKEQ. This CDR3 is built from 13 residues. As DNA, the CDR3 is TGTGCCAGCGGGAAACGGGAAGGGAATGAGCAGTTCTTC. Translating it yields CASGKREGNEQFF.

This clonotype was detected many times. The CDR3 sequence: CASSPDREYNEQFF. CDR3 in DNA: TGCGCCAGCAGCCCGGACAGAGAGTACAATGAGCAGTTCTTC. The chain has TRBV5-1 and TRBJ2-1; weak D call: TRBD1 (6 bases). The CDR3 contains 14 residues. Germline values: CDR1 SGHRS, CDR2 YFSETQ. The V end was cut by 4 bases, the J end by 4 bases, with 12 bases between.

This clonotype showed up just a few times. The V gene is TRBV7-9, the J gene TRBJ2-4; a possible D gene is TRBD1 (5 bases). CDR1 and CDR2 from the germline V gene are SEHNR and FQNEAQ (reference sequence). V was shortened by 1 base and J by 2 bases, with 9 bases between the two germline ends. This CDR3 contains 15 residues. CDR3 coding DNA: TGTGCCAGCAGCTTAGATAAGGGGTCCAAAAACATTCAGTACTTC. It encodes CASSLDKGSKNIQYF.

This clonotype was observed many times. V gene TRBV3-1 combines with J gene TRBJ2-6; 10 bases match TRBD2. CDR1 and CDR2 (germline): LGHDT, YNNKEL (reference sequence). V was pared by 3 bases and J by 2 bases, with 4 bases of the junction left unmatched. This CDR3 region has 17 residues. The CDR3 spells CASSQPAGGAGANVLTF. The CDR3 bases are TGTGCCAGCAGCCAGCCAGCGGGAGGGGCTGGGGCCAACGTCCTGACTTTC.